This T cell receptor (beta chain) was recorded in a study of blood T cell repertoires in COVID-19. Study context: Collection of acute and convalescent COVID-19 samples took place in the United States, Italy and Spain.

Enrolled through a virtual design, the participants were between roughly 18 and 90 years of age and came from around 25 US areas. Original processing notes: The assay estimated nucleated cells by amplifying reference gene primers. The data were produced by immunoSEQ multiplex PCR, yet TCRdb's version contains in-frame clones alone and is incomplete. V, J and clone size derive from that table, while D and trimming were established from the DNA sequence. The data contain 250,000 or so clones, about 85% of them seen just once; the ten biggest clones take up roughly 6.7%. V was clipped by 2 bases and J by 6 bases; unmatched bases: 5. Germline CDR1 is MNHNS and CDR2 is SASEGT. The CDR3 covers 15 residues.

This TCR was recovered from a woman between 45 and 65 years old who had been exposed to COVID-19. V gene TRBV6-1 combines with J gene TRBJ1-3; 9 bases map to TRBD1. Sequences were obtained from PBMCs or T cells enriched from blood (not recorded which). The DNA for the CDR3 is TGTGCCAGCAGTGAAAGGGGGACAGGGACAAACACCATATATTTT. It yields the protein CASSERGTGTNTIYF.